This T cell receptor beta chain was sequenced in a study of siplizumab effects on memory and regulatory T cells. Each sample yielded about 96,000 assayed TCR templates. The method was immunoSEQ multiplex PCR; TCRdb's version includes in-frame clones alone and lacks a portion of them. The table has approximately 100,000 clones, 93% seen once; the top ten hold over 0.15%. On this clone: Its cognate antigen is unknown.

Germline V gene lookup returns CDR1 LNHNV and CDR2 YYDKDF (reference sequence). Between the trimmed V and J ends, which lost 3 bases and 0 bases, there was a span of 9 bases. This CDR3 spans 15 amino acids. Overall study findings and caveats: A significant reduction in alloreactive sequences traceable to unstimulated CD4+ memory cells was produced by siplizumab. Proliferating siplizumab-culture Tregs lacked confirmation of suppressive function.

The sequence derives from a human donor in good health. The material sequenced was non-Treg CD4+ T cells sorted from blood. V gene TRBV15 combines with J gene TRBJ1-3; unclear D gene. The CDR3 nucleotides read TGTGCCACCAGCAGTCGAGGGATCTCTGGAAACACCATATATTTT. Its translation: CATSSRGISGNTIYF.